These 31 T cell receptor beta chains were all obtained from the same sample, sequenced in a study of T cells in localized non-small cell lung cancer. TCRdb keeps only in-frame clones here, not all; method: immunoSEQ multiplex PCR. Of more than 2,000 clones listed, about a fifth are singletons. Source: normal lung tissue next to the tumor, taken before any cancer treatment. All receptors derive from a man aged 35 to 70 with stage I squamous cell lung carcinoma.

The chain joins TRBV28 to TRBJ2-1; D uncertain. The CDR3 length is 15 residues. CDR1 is MDHEN, CDR2 SYDVKM, per germline. The V end lost 6 bases, the J end lost 15 bases, and 27 bases lay between the germline ends. The DNA for the CDR3 is TGTGCCAGCAGCCCCACCGGCGACTCACCCAGGAGTCCGTTCTTC. It translates to CASSPTGDSPRSPFF.

This clone was observed a handful of times. The chain combines TRBV19 with TRBJ1-2; no firm D call. This CDR3 has 13 residues. The V end lost 0 bases, the J end lost 3 bases, and 5 bases lay between the germline ends. Looked up from germline, CDR1 is LNHDA and CDR2 is SQIVND (reference sequence). In DNA, the CDR3 is TGTGCCAGTAGTATAGAGAATTACTATGGCTACACCTTC. It yields the protein CASSIENYYGYTF.

The chain recombines TRBV11-3 with TRBJ1-2; no definite D call. The ends were cut back, 5 bases at V and 1 base at J, with 11 bases in the middle. This CDR3 spans 14 amino acids. Germline loops: CDR1 SGHNT, CDR2 YENEEA. CDR3: CASSHPGDNYGYTF. For the CDR3, the DNA is TGTGCCAGCAGCCATCCCGGAGATAACTATGGCTACACCTTC.

J is TRBJ1-2 and V is TRBV6-8, with 12 bases fitting TRBD1. CDR3 length: 16 amino acids. The ends lost 6 bases at V and 8 bases at J; junction bases unmatched: 13. From germline, CDR1 is MNHGY and CDR2 SAAAGT. In DNA form, the CDR3 reads TGTGCCAGCAGACCCGGGACAGGGGGCGCCCCTGGCGGCTACACCTTC. It is translated as CASRPGTGGAPGGYTF.

V is TRBV6-8 and J is TRBJ2-1, with 10 nucleotides matching TRBD2. J gave up 10 bases and V 0 bases, and 15 bases lay outside the gene matches. The CDR3 is 18 amino acids. Germline V gene sequence: CDR1 MNHGY, CDR2 SAAAGT. In DNA, the CDR3 is TGTGCCAGCAGTTACTCGAGGGGGGCTAGCGGGAGCTTAGGGGAGCAGTTCTTC. Its protein product is CASSYSRGASGSLGEQFF.

This clone is labeled medium-sized. The same CDR3 can be traced to other DNA sequences in this sample. V is TRBV6-8 and J is TRBJ2-1, with 8 bases aligning to TRBD2. This CDR3 has 16 amino acids. The J segment lost 0 bases and the V segment lost 6 bases, leaving 7 bases of the junction unmatched. Germline CDR1 MNHGY, CDR2 SAAAGT. The CDR3 protein is CASSGRGSSSYNEQFF. The CDR3 region has the DNA TGTGCCAGCAGCGGGAGGGGATCCAGCTCCTACAATGAGCAGTTCTTC.

The chain is built from TRBV29-1 and TRBJ1-1; D remains unclear. The CDR3 has 12 residues. The V end was cut by 4 bases, the J end by 2 bases, with 8 bases between. CDR1 and CDR2 (germline): SQVTM, ANQGSEA. The CDR3 region has the DNA TGCAGCGTTGCACAGAGAAACACTGAAGCTTTCTTT. It translates to CSVAQRNTEAFF.

This clone was seen a handful of times. This chain connects TRBV11-3 to TRBJ1-1; D uncertain. CDR3 length equals 15 residues. Trimming stripped 5 bases from V and 1 base from J, with 14 bases between. Germline-derived CDR1 and CDR2 are SGHNT and YENEEA. CDR3 sequence reads: CASSRGLLANTEAFF. The CDR3 region has the DNA TGTGCCAGCAGCCGTGGACTCCTGGCGAACACTGAAGCTTTCTTT.

This chain joins TRBV2 and TRBJ2-4; 12 positions match TRBD1. Germline V gives CDR1 SNHLY, CDR2 FYNNEI. V trimming: 8 bases; J trimming: 9 bases; junction bases outside the gene matches: 11. This CDR3 is built from 15 residues. The CDR3 DNA is TGTGCCAGCGTTGGGACAGGGGGCGCTTACGGCATTCAGTACTTC. Protein product: CASVGTGGAYGIQYF.

This clone was detected a few times. The chain has TRBV28 and TRBJ1-5, with D uncertain. V gave up 2 bases and J gave up 6 bases, with 14 bases separating them. CDR3 length equals 15 residues. Germline V lookup: CDR1 MDHEN, CDR2 SYDVKM. The CDR3 loop reads CASSLEGYLSQPQHF. The CDR3 DNA reads TGTGCCAGCAGTTTAGAAGGGTACTTGAGTCAGCCCCAGCATTTT.

The chain carries TRBV9 and TRBJ2-7; 8 bases align to TRBD1. J gave up 7 bases and V 4 bases, and 10 bases lay outside the gene matches. The CDR3 is 14 amino acids. The germline V gene encodes CDR1 SGDLS and CDR2 YYNGEE. The CDR3 spells CASSLRQGMGEQYF. The CDR3 DNA reads as TGTGCCAGCAGCCTTCGACAGGGGATGGGGGAGCAGTACTTC. The variable domain in full, completed from reference TRBV9 and TRBJ2-7, reads DSGVTQTPKHLITATGQRVTLRCSPRSGDLSVYWYQQSLDQGLQFLIQYYNGEERAKGNILERFSAQQFPDLHSELNLSSLELGDSALYFCASSLRQGMGEQYFGPGTRLTVT.

Only a few counts were recorded for this clone. The genes are TRBV9 and TRBJ2-7; D unclear. Germline CDR1 SGDLS, CDR2 YYNGEE. The CDR3 runs 12 residues. V was cut by 6 bases and J by 1 base, with 8 bases left in between. The DNA of the CDR3 is TGTGCCAGCATGCTGGGGTCCTACGAGCAGTACTTC. The encoded protein is CASMLGSYEQYF.

This clone was seen a handful of times. The chain recombines TRBV2 with TRBJ2-7; 9 bases fit TRBD2. This CDR3 is built from 14 residues. Germline CDR1 and CDR2: SNHLY and FYNNEI. V lost 3 bases to trimming and J lost 5 bases; unmatched junction nucleotides: 5. The CDR3 DNA reads as TGTGCCAGCAGTGAGCTAGCGGGAATCGACGAGCAGTACTTC. Amino acid sequence: CASSELAGIDEQYF.

The gene calls are TRBV12-2 and TRBJ1-2. TRBV12-2 constitutes a pseudogene. This CDR3 has 14 amino acids. CDR3 amino acids: CAITAEGANYGYTF. As DNA, the CDR3 is TGTGCCATCACGGCGGAGGGCGCCAACTATGGCTACACCTTC.

This clone has more than one count but fewer than ten. This chain joins TRBV2 and TRBJ1-1, with a weak D call TRBD1 (6 bases). Between the trimmed V and J ends, which lost 6 bases and 4 bases, there was a span of 18 bases. The CDR3 sequence is 15 residues long. Germline CDR1 and CDR2: SNHLY and FYNNEI. CDR3 sequence: CASRVRGGQGTEAFF. The CDR3, as DNA: TGTGCCAGCAGGGTCCGGGGGGGGCAGGGCACTGAAGCTTTCTTT. Full variable domain (rest looked up from reference TRBV2 and TRBJ1-1): EPEVTQTPSHQVTQMGQEVILRCVPISNHLYFYWYRQILGQKVEFLVSFYNNEISEKSEIFDDQFSVERPDGSNFTLKIRSTKLEDSAMYFCASRVRGGQGTEAFFGQGTRLTVV.

By share, this clone counts as hyperexpanded. The chain couples TRBV11-3 to TRBJ1-4; possible D gene TRBD1, 5 bases. Trimming cost V 8 bases and J 3 bases, with 16 bases left between them. This CDR3 region has 15 residues. The germline V gene encodes CDR1 SGHNT and CDR2 YENEEA. The CDR3 here is CASQSWGEANEKLFF. The DNA of the CDR3 is TGTGCCAGCCAGTCGTGGGGCGAGGCTAATGAAAAACTGTTTTTT. Combining the CDR3 with reference TRBV11-3 and TRBJ1-4 gives the whole variable domain EAGVVQSPRYKIIEKKQPVAFWCNPISGHNTLYWYLQNLGQGPELLIRYENEEAVDDSQLPKDRFSAERLKGVDSTLKIQPAELGDSAVYLCASQSWGEANEKLFFGSGTQLSVL.

The genes are TRBV19 and TRBJ1-5; D gene uncertain. The CDR3 length is 18 residues. Trimming removed 1 base at V and 0 bases at J, with 16 bases between. CDR1 and CDR2 from the germline V gene are LNHDA and SQIVND (reference sequence). CDR3 in DNA: TGTGCCAGTAGTATAGCGCAGATACAAGGTTATAGCAATCAGCCCCAGCATTTT. Protein: CASSIAQIQGYSNQPQHF.

The gene calls are TRBV6-8 and TRBJ2-2; a possible D gene is TRBD2 (5 bases). Germline CDR1 MNHGY, CDR2 SAAAGT. Deletions cut 7 bases from V and 6 bases from J, with 18 bases between. The CDR3 sequence is 15 residues long. CDR3 region: CASNTRDQWAGELFF. CDR3 DNA: TGTGCCAGCAATACCCGGGATCAATGGGCCGGGGAGCTGTTTTTT.

This clone was counted a few times. The chain recombines TRBV28 with TRBJ2-6; D is ambiguous. In germline, CDR1 is MDHEN, CDR2 SYDVKM. The V gene lost 3 bases and the J gene lost 2 bases, with 2 bases spanning the gap. The CDR3 has 13 amino acids. CDR3 sequence reads: CASSFTGANVLTF. The CDR3 coding sequence is TGTGCCAGCAGTTTCACTGGGGCCAACGTCCTGACTTTC.

The gene calls are TRBV11-3 and TRBJ2-5, with 11 positions matching TRBD2. The CDR3 is 15 amino acids. The ends lost 5 bases at V and 3 bases at J; junction bases unmatched: 5. The V gene's germline CDR1 is SGHNT and CDR2 YENEEA. CDR3 coding DNA: TGTGCCAGCAGCGACGGGACTAGCGGAAAAGAGACCCAGTACTTC. Residues: CASSDGTSGKETQYF.

Only a few counts were recorded for this clone. The genes are TRBV28 and TRBJ1-1, with D possibly matching TRBD1 (5 bases). V was pared by 8 bases and J by 0 bases, with 19 bases between. The CDR3 contains 16 residues. Germline V CDR1 and CDR2: MDHEN, SYDVKM. The CDR3, as DNA: TGTGCCAGCGGACCCCGGGCAGGGCTACTGAACACTGAAGCTTTCTTT. The encoded protein is CASGPRAGLLNTEAFF.

The chain carries TRBV6-8 and TRBJ2-7; 10 positions agree with TRBD2. The junction had 16 bases not matched to a gene; V was cut back by 11 bases and J by 3 bases. CDR3 length equals 16 residues. Germline V gene sequence: CDR1 MNHGY, CDR2 SAAAGT. The CDR3 DNA reads TGTGCCGCATCAGGGGAAGGACTAGCGGAGTACTACGAGCAGTACTTC. This gives the protein CAASGEGLAEYYEQYF.

The J gene is TRBJ1-1, the V gene TRBV19; no clear D. Germline V gene sequence: CDR1 LNHDA, CDR2 SQIVND (reference sequence). This CDR3 is built from 13 residues. Trimming took off 7 bases at V and 1 base at J, with 10 bases between the two ends. CDR3: CASTEYKNTEAFF. CDR3 nucleotide sequence: TGTGCCAGTACGGAGTATAAGAACACTGAAGCTTTCTTT.

The V call is TRBV11-3, the J call TRBJ2-7, with 8 positions matching TRBD2. V trimming: 1 base; J trimming: 2 bases; junction bases outside the gene matches: 1. Germline CDR1 reads SGHNT; CDR2 reads YENEEA. The CDR3 is 14 residues long. CDR3: CASSLGTSPYEQYF. The CDR3 coding sequence is TGTGCCAGCAGCTTAGGGACTAGCCCCTACGAGCAGTACTTC.

This clone was recorded a few times. The chain employs TRBV11-3 and TRBJ2-7, with 10 nucleotides matching TRBD1. The J segment lost 6 bases and the V segment lost 3 bases, leaving 8 bases of the junction unmatched. Germline loops: CDR1 SGHNT, CDR2 YENEEA. The CDR3 consists of 15 residues. The CDR3 sequence is CASSLADRGRGEQYF. CDR3 coding DNA: TGTGCCAGCAGCTTGGCAGACAGGGGGCGCGGCGAGCAGTACTTC.

The CDR3 nucleotides are TGCGCCAGCAGCTTGGTTGGGATAAGTACAGATACGCAGTATTTT. Translation gives CASSLVGISTDTQYF. The chain has TRBV5-1 and TRBJ2-3, with no clear D. Germline V CDR1 and CDR2: SGHRS, YFSETQ. The length of the CDR3 is 15 residues. V gave up 0 bases and J gave up 3 bases, with 11 bases separating them.

This clone was seen a few times. V and J are TRBV6-8 and TRBJ2-3; 10 nucleotides match TRBD1. The junction had 1 base not matched to a gene; V was cut back by 5 bases and J by 2 bases. Per germline, CDR1 MNHGY and CDR2 SAAAGT. This CDR3 is built from 14 residues. CDR3: CASSGTGDTDTQYF. Written as DNA, the CDR3 is TGTGCCAGCAGTGGGACAGGGGACACAGATACGCAGTATTTT.

The chain has TRBV19 and TRBJ1-2; 10 bases fit TRBD1. The CDR3 is 14 amino acids. CDR1 and CDR2 from the germline V gene are LNHDA and SQIVND (reference sequence). Unmatched junction bases numbered 6, after V lost 4 bases and J lost 7 bases. CDR3 in amino acids: CASSTPGQGPGYTF. Written as DNA, the CDR3 is TGTGCCAGTAGTACTCCGGGACAGGGGCCTGGCTACACCTTC.

The chain uses TRBV11-3 and TRBJ2-1; the match to TRBD2 covers 9 bases. The trim removed 6 bases at V and 7 bases at J, leaving 10 bases unmatched. Germline CDR1 is SGHNT and CDR2 is YENEEA. CDR3 size: 15 residues. CDR3 amino acids: CASSDSGSGWNEQFF. The CDR3, as DNA: TGTGCCAGCAGTGATAGCGGGAGTGGGTGGAATGAGCAGTTCTTC. Together with reference TRBV11-3 and TRBJ2-1, the CDR3 gives the full variable domain: EAGVVQSPRYKIIEKKQPVAFWCNPISGHNTLYWYLQNLGQGPELLIRYENEEAVDDSQLPKDRFSAERLKGVDSTLKIQPAELGDSAVYLCASSDSGSGWNEQFFGPGTRLTVL.

V gene TRBV30 combines with J gene TRBJ2-3; D may be TRBD2 (6 bases). The CDR3 is 13 residues long. The germline gives CDR1 GTSNPN, CDR2 SVGIG (reference sequence). Trimming shortened V by 4 bases and J by 4 bases, and 12 bases separated the two germline ends. The chain's CDR3 is CAWTQRRADTQYF. CDR3 DNA sequence: TGTGCCTGGACCCAGAGGAGGGCAGATACGCAGTATTTT. Drawing the rest from reference TRBV30 and TRBJ2-3, the complete variable domain is SQTIHQWPATLVQPVGSPLSLECTVEGTSNPNLYWYRQAAGRGLQLLFYSVGIGQISSEVPQNLSASRPQDRQFILSSKKLLLSDSGFYLCAWTQRRADTQYFGPGTRLTVL.

This clone has a handful of counts. The J gene is TRBJ1-4, the V gene TRBV6-8; 7 nucleotides align to TRBD1. Germline V gene data show CDR1 as MNHGY and CDR2 as SAAAGT. This CDR3 region has 17 residues. The trim removed 5 bases at V and 0 bases at J, leaving 9 bases unmatched. CDR3 amino acids: CASSNRGFQTTNEKLFF. CDR3 sequence (DNA): TGTGCCAGCAGTAACAGGGGATTCCAAACAACTAATGAAAAACTGTTTTTT.